This TCR beta chain was sequenced in a study of blood T cell repertoires in COVID-19 (dated by TCRdb to 2019 to 2021). In the study overall: The collaborator samples originated in the United States, Italy and Spain and spanned the acute and convalescent phases of COVID-19. The prospective study material was composed of cDNA or gDNA derived from T cells, B-cell-depleted T cells, or PBMCs. Samples came from the ongoing ImmuneRACE study (first 160 participants) plus 1,254 subjects from 6 global collaborators. Where available, HLA class I and class II types were obtained from metadata supplied by the sample provider rather than from assay-based typing. Subjects who had been exposed to COVID-19, were actively infected with it, or had recovered from it provided the deeply sampled blood TCRbeta repertoires that made up the dataset. A freely available public database, intended as a resource for researchers studying the immune response to SARS-CoV-2, is where the repertoires were released. Sample metadata almost always included a de-identified subject ID, COVID-19 status, age in years and sex.

V loses 10 bases, J loses 4 bases, and the germline ends lie 13 bases apart. The germline V gene sets CDR1 to MDHEN and CDR2 to SYDVKM. Including the terminal cysteine and phenylalanine, the CDR3 comprises 13 residues. Only the CDR3 DNA is retained, 39 bases long and in frame from the first base. Participants in the prospective study were aged roughly 18 to 100 years, lived in about two dozen United States geographic areas, and enrolled through a virtual design. To assign participants to cohorts, the prospective study relied on clinical history that participants themselves reported in a screening survey and a study questionnaire. Recovered participants in ImmuneRACE Cohort 3 were defined as having two consecutive negative NP/OP PCR tests, clearance from a healthcare professional, or resolution of symptoms. Each participant in the prospective study had whole blood, serum and a nasopharyngeal or oropharyngeal swab collected by mobile phlebotomists. Additional blood draws and questionnaires over an approximately two-month period could optionally be provided by prospective study participants. Blood samples from the prospective study were shipped frozen or at room temperature prior to DNA extraction.

The research as a whole found: The quantity of clinical and demographic metadata differed by source and by participant and was supplied without curation.

Comments on this clone: Its antigen target is currently unknown. The record has no base qualities; no much larger clone is one base away.

TCRbeta CDR3 regions were amplified from genomic DNA by means of the immunoSEQ Assay, a bias-controlled multiplex PCR. As for the authors' bioinformatics: The number of nucleated cells in each sample was estimated by amplification of reference gene primers within the assay. To quantify the absolute abundance of each unique TCRbeta CDR3 rearrangement, sequence reads were collapsed and filtered. For each sample, productive Simpson clonality was calculated by taking the square root of Simpson's diversity index across productive rearrangements. This immuneACCESS table, as held by TCRdb, lists in-frame sequences with V and J called but not all clones. Of the missing ones, under half trace to an unresolved V gene in checked studies; the others have no known cause. V, J and clone size are taken as reported in that table, and D and trimming were inferred from the DNA itself. The sample data list 170,000 or so clones, and roughly 80% of these were observed just once. The ten largest clonotypes hold 17% of the sample.

Sequencing input: PBMCs or T cells enriched from blood (not recorded which). The rearranged segments are TRBV28 and TRBJ1-4; tentative D gene TRBD1, with 6 bases matching. The sequence was collected from a woman in her fifties or sixties who had recovered from COVID-19. The CDR3 is CATQGQNNEKLFF. The nucleotides read TGTGCCACACAGGGACAAAATAATGAAAAACTGTTTTTT.